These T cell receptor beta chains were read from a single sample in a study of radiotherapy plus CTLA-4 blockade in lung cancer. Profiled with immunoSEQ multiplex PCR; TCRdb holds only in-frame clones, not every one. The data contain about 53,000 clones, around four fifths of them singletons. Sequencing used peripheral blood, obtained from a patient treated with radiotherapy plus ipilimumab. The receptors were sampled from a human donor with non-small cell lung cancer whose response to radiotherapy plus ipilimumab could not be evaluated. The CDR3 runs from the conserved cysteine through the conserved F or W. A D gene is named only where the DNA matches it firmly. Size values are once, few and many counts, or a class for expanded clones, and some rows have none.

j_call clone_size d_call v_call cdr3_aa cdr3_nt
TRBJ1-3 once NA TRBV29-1 CSVALSNTIYF TGCAGCGTTGCTTTGTCAAACACCATATATTTT
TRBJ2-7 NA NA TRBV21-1 CASSKVTPGQLTYEQYF TGTGCCAGCAGCAAAGTCACCCCGGGACAGTTAACCTACGAGCAGTACTTC
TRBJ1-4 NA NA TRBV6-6 CASSSTTTNEKLFF TGTGCCAGCAGCTCGACAACAACTAATGAAAAACTGTTTTTT
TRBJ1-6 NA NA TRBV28 CASSLVQDNSPLHF TGTGCCAGCAGTTTAGTACAGGACAATTCACCCCTCCACTTT
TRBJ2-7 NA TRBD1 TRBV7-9 CASSLSTGGSEQYF TGTGCCAGCAGCTTATCCACAGGGGGATCCGAGCAGTACTTC
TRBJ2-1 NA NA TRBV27 CASGSSYNEQFF TGTGCCAGCGGGAGCTCCTACAATGAGCAGTTCTTC
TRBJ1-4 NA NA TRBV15 CATSRVGGGEKLFF TGTGCCACCAGCAGAGTAGGGGGAGGGGAAAAACTGTTTTTT
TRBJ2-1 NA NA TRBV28 CASSLWLQTRSESSYNEQFF TGTGCCAGCAGTTTATGGCTACAGACCCGGTCGGAAAGCTCCTACAATGAGCAGTTCTTC
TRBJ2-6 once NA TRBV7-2 CASSLQGRPSGANVLTF TGTGCCAGCAGCTTACAGGGGCGGCCCTCTGGGGCCAACGTCCTGACTTTC
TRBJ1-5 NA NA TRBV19 CASSNRNGQPQHF TGTGCCAGTAGCAACAGGAACGGGCAGCCCCAGCATTTT
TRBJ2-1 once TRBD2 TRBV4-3 CASSQDLRGLGHNEQFF TGCGCCAGCAGCCAAGATCTCCGGGGACTAGGTCACAATGAGCAGTTCTTC
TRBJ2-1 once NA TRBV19 CASRKEERSSYNEQFF TGTGCCAGTAGAAAAGAGGAGAGGAGCTCCTACAATGAGCAGTTCTTC
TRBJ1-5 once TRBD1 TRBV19 CASRGQPNSNQPQHF TGTGCCAGCCGGGGACAGCCGAATAGCAATCAGCCCCAGCATTTT
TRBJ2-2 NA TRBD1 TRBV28 CASSPPGQGSGELFF TGTGCCAGCAGTCCCCCGGGACAGGGATCCGGGGAGCTGTTTTTT
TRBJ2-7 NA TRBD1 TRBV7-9 CASSTAHRGPPYEQYF TGTGCCAGCAGCACAGCCCACAGGGGGCCCCCCTACGAGCAGTACTTC
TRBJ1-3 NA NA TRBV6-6 CASSGGNTIYF TGTGCCAGCAGCGGGGGAAACACCATATATTTT
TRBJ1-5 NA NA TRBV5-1 CASSLEGVSNQPQHF TGCGCCAGCAGCTTGGAAGGGGTTAGCAATCAGCCCCAGCATTTT
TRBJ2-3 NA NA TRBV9 CASSVAPDLRADTQYF TGTGCCAGCAGCGTAGCGCCCGATTTGCGGGCAGATACGCAGTATTTT
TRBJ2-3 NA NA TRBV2 CASSDPDWQSSTDTQYF TGTGCCAGCAGTGACCCGGACTGGCAATCTAGCACAGATACGCAGTATTTT
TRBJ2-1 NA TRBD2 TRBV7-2 CASSRGLAGEPYDNEQFF TGTGCCAGCAGCCGAGGACTAGCGGGAGAGCCTTACGACAATGAGCAGTTCTTC
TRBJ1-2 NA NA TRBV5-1 CASSLEGEYNYGYTF TGCGCCAGCAGCTTGGAGGGGGAATATAACTATGGCTACACCTTC
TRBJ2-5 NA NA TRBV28 CASSPISNAAQETQYF TGTGCCAGCAGTCCTATATCCAATGCGGCCCAAGAGACCCAGTACTTC